This T cell receptor beta chain was identified during a study of early T cells in non-severe SARS-CoV-2 infection. Study-level background: The sequenced material was bulk RNA from unsorted whole blood, and its chains were unpaired.

Broader study findings: Sequences matched to VDJdb favored anti-spike CD8 responses, while private and CD4 specificities were missed.

The library protocol tagged individual cDNA molecules with unique molecular identifiers. MiXCR, run by TCRdb on the 5' RACE reads, gives a single entry per CDR3 protein. Of 100,000 to 150,000 distinct CDR3 sequences listed, under 15% were seen once; the top ten hold 21%. This CDR3 has 11 amino acids. Per the germline V gene, CDR1 is ENHRY and CDR2 is SYGVKD. Trimming took 8 bases from V and 4 from J, leaving 8 bases between them. This clonotype was counted many times. Its antigen is currently unknown. This clonotype was obtained from an adult who was a healthcare worker with PCR-confirmed SARS-CoV-2 infection or an uninfected control (not recorded which). The gene calls are TRBV10-3 and TRBJ2-5, with D possibly called TRBD1 or TRBD2 (5 bases each). Sequencing was done on a sample of whole blood. This CDR3 is CAIGTGETQYF. The CDR3 DNA sequence: TGTGCCATCGGGACCGGAGAGACCCAGTACTTC.